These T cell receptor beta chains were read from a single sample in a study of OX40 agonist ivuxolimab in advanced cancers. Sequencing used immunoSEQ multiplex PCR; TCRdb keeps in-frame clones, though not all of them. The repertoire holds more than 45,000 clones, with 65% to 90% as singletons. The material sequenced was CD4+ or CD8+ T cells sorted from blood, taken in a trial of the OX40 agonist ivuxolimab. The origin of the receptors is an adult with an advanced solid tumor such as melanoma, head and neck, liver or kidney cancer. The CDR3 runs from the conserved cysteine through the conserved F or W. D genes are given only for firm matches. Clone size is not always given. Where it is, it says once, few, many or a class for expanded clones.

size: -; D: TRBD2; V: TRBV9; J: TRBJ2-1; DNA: TGTGCCAGCAGCGTAACTAGCGGGAGGGTGTATGAGCAGTTCTTC; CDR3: CASSVTSGRVYEQFF
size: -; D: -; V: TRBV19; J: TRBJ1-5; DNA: TGTGCCAGTACCATCGTGGGGGCCGGCAATCAGCCCCAGCATTTT; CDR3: CASTIVGAGNQPQHF
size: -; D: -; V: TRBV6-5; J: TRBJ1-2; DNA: TGTGCCAGCAGTTACTCGACTCTTAACTATGGCTACACCTTC; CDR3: CASSYSTLNYGYTF
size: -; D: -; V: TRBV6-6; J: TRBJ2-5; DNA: TGTGCCAGCAGCCCTTCTCGGGGGGCCGGGACCCAGTACTTC; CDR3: CASSPSRGAGTQYF
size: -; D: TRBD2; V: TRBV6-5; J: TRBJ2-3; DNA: TGTGCCAGCAGTCGACTAGCGGGGGGGCGGGATACGCAGTATTTT; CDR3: CASSRLAGGRDTQYF
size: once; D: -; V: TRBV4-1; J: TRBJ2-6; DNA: TGCGCCAGCAGCCAAGATTTCGGGTCTGGGGCCAACGTCCTGACTTTC; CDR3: CASSQDFGSGANVLTF
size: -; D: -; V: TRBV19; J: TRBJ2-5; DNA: TGTGCCAGTAGAAACCGGGGCGGGGAGACCCAGTACTTC; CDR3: CASRNRGGETQYF
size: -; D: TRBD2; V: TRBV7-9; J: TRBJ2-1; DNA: TGTGCCAGCAGCTTATTACGCCTAGCGGGGAGCAATGAGCAGTTCTTC; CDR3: CASSLLRLAGSNEQFF
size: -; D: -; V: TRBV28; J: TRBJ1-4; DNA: TGTGCCAGCAGTGTTAATGAAAAACTGTTTTTT; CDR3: CASSVNEKLFF
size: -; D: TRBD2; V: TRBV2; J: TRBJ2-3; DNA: TGTGCCAGCAGCAGCGGGACTAGCGGGAACACAGATACGCAGTATTTT; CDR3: CASSSGTSGNTDTQYF
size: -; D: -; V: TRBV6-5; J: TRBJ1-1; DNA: TGTGCCAGCAGTGCCACAGGGCGGACTGAAGCTTTCTTT; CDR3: CASSATGRTEAFF
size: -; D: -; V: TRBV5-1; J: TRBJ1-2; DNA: TGCGCCAGCAGCTACACAGGGACCCAAGCGGGAGGCTACACCTTC; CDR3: CASSYTGTQAGGYTF
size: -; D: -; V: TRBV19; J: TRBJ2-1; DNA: TGTGCCAGTAGTCCCTCGTTCGGTTCCGGCTACAATGGGCAGTTCTTC; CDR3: CASSPSFGSGYNGQFF
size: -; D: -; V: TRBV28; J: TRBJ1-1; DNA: TGTGCCAGCAGACCCGGGTGGGGACGGCCGTCTGAAGCTTTCTTT; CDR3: CASRPGWGRPSEAFF
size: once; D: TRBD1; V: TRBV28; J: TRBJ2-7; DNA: TGTGCCAGCAGTTTAGGACCGGGACAGGGGACCTACGAGCAGTACTTC; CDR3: CASSLGPGQGTYEQYF
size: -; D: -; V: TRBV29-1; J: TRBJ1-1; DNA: TGCAGCGTTGAAGATAATGGCAGGGGTGTGGACACTGAAGCTTTCTTT; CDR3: CSVEDNGRGVDTEAFF
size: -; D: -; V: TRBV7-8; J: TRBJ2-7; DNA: TGTGCCAGCAGCCAGTGGGGAACCTACGAGCAGTACTTC; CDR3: CASSQWGTYEQYF
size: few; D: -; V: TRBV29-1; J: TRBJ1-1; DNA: TGCAGCGTCGCCATAGACAGGATAACTGAAGCTTTCTTT; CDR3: CSVAIDRITEAFF
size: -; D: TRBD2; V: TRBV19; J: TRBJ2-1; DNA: TGTGCCAGTAGTCCGCGACTAGCGGGGGTTACGGAGCAGTTCTTC; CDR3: CASSPRLAGVTEQFF
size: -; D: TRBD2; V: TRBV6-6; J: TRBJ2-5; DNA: TGTGCCAGCAGTGCGGGGGGTGAGACCCAGTACTTC; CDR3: CASSAGGETQYF
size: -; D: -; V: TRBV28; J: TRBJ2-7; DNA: TGTGCCAGCAGTTTAGGTGACTACGAGCAGTACTTC; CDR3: CASSLGDYEQYF
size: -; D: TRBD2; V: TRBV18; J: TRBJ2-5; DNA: TGTGCCAGCTCACCGCCGACTAGCGTGGAGACCCAGTACTTC; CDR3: CASSPPTSVETQYF
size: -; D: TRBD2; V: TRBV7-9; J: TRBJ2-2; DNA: TGTGCCAGCAGCCCGACCAGCGGGGAATCCGGGGAGCTGTTTTTT; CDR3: CASSPTSGESGELFF
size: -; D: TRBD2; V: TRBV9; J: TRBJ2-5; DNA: TGTGCCAGCAGCGTAGGGGCTAGCGGGAGAGGGGCAGAGACCCAGTACTTC; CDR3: CASSVGASGRGAETQYF
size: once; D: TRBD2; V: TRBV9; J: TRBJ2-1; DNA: TGTGCCAGCAGCTTCAGCGGGGCCTACAATGAGCAGTTCTTC; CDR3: CASSFSGAYNEQFF
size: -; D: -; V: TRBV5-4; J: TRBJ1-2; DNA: TGTGCCAGCAGCTTGGCAGGGTCGCGCTATGGCTACACCTTC; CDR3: CASSLAGSRYGYTF
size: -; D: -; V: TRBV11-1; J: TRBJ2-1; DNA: TGTGCCAGCAGCTTAGAAGGTAGGCAGTTCTTC; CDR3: CASSLEGRQFF
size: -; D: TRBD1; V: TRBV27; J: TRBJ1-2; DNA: TGTGCCAGCAGCCTGGGACAGGGTAAAGGCTATGGCTACACCTTC; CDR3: CASSLGQGKGYGYTF
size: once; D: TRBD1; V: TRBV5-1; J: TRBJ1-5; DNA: TGCGCCAGCAGCTTGGACGGACAGGGCAATCAGCCCCAGCATTTT; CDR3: CASSLDGQGNQPQHF
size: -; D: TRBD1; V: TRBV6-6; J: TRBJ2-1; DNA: TGTGCCAGCAGTTATCCACAGGGGTTCTACAATGAGCAGTTCTTC; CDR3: CASSYPQGFYNEQFF
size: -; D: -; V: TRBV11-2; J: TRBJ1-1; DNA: TGTGCCAGCAGCTTCCGAGCGAGGACTGAAGCTTTCTTT; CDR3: CASSFRARTEAFF
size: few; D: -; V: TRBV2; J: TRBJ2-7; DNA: TGTGCCAGCAGTGAACTCCACGAGCAGTACTTC; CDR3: CASSELHEQYF
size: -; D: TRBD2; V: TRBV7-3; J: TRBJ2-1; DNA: TGTGCCAGCAGCTCCGTAGGGACTAGCGGATACAATGAGCAGTTCTTC; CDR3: CASSSVGTSGYNEQFF